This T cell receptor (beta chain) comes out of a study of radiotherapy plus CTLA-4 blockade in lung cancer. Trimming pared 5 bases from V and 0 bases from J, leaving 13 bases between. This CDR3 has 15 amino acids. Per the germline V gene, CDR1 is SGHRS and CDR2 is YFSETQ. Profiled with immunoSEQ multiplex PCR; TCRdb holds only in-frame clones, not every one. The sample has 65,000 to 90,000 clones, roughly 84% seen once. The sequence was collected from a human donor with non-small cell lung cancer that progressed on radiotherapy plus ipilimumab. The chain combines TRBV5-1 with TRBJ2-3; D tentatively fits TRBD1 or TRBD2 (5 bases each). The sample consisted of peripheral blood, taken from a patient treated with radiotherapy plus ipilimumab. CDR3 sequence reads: CASSRWGSSTDTQYF. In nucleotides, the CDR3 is TGCGCCAGCAGTAGGTGGGGGTCTAGCACAGATACGCAGTATTTT. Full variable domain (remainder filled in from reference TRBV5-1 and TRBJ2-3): KAGVTQTPRYLIKTRGQQVTLSCSPISGHRSVSWYQQTPGQGLQFLFEYFSETQRNKGNFPGRFSGRQFSNSRSEMNVSTLELGDSALYLCASSRWGSSTDTQYFGPGTRLTVL.